This TCR beta chain was captured by sequencing in a study of blood T cell repertoires in COVID-19. Study summary: Acute-phase and convalescent COVID-19 samples originated in the United States, Italy and Spain. T cells, B-cell-depleted T cells, or PBMCs provided the cDNA or gDNA that served as material.

The CDR3 consists of 14 residues. The V end was cut by 6 bases, the J end by 8 bases, with 17 bases between. The germline V gene encodes CDR1 MDHEN and CDR2 SYDVKM. Clones were sequenced by immunoSEQ multiplex PCR, and TCRdb holds only the in-frame ones, with some missing. The table shows about 120,000 clones, with 79% occurring only once. The origin of this receptor is an elderly woman with acute or convalescent COVID-19. V usage is TRBV28 and J usage is TRBJ1-5; D possibly corresponds to TRBD1 (6 bases). The sample consisted of peripheral blood. The CDR3 bases are TGTGCCAGCAGACCCCCGGGGGGCGCGGAGCCCCAGCATTTT. Translated: CASRPPGGAEPQHF.